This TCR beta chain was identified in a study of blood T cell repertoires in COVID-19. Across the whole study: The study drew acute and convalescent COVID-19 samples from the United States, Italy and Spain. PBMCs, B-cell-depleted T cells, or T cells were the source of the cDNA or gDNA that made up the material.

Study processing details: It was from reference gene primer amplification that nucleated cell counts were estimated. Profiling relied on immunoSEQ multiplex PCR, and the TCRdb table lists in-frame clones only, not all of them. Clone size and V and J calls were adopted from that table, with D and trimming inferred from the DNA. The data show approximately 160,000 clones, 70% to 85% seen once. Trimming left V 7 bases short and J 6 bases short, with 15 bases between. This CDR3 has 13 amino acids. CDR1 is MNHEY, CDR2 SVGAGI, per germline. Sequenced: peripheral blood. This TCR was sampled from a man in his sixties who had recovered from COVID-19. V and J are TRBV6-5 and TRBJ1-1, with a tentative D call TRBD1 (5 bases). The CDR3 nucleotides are TGTGCCAGCATCCAGGGTTTTGGGGCTGAAGCTTTCTTT. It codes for CASIQGFGAEAFF.